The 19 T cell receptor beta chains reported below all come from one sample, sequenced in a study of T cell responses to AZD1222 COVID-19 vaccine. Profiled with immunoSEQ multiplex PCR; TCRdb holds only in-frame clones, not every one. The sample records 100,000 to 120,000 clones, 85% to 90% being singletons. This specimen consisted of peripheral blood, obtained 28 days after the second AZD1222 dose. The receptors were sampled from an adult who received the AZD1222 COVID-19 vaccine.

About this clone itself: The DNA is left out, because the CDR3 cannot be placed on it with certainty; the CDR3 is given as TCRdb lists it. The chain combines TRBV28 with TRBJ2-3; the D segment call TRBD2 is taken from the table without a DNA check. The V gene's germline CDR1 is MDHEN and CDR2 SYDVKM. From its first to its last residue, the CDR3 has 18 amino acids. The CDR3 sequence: CASSSSSGGHSSTDTQYF.

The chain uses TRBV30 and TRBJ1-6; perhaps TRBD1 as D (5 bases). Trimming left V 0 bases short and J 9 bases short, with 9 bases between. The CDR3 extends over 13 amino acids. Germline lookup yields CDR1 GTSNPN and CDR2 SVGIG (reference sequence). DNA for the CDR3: TGTGCCTGGAGTGTACAGGATTCTTCACCCCTCCACTTT. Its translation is CAWSVQDSSPLHF.

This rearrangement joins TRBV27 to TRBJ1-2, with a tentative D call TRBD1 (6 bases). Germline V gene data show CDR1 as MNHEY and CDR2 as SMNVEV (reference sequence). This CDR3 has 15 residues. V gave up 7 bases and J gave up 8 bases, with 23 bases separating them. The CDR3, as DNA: TGTGCCAGCATCTCCACCCTGGCAGGGGCGACCGGCTACACCTTC. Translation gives CASISTLAGATGYTF.

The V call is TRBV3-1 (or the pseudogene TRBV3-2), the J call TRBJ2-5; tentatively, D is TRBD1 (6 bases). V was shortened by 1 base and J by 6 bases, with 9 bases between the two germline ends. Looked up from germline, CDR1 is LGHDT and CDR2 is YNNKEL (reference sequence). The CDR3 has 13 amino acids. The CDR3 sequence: CASSQGGQQTQYF. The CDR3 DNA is TGTGCCAGCAGCCAAGGGGGGCAACAGACCCAGTACTTC.

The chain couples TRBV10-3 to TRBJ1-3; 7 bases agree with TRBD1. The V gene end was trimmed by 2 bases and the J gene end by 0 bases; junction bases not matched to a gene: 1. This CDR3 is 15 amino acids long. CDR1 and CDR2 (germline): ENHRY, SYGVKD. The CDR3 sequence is CAISEGDSSGNTIYF. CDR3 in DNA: TGTGCCATCAGTGAGGGGGACAGCTCTGGAAACACCATATATTTT.

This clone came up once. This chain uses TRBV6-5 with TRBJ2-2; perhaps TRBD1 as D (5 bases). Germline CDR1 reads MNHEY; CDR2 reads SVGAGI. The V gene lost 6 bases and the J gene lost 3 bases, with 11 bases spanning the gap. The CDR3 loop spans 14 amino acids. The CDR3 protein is CASRSTGYTGELFF. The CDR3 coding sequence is TGTGCCAGCAGGTCCACAGGCTACACCGGGGAGCTGTTTTTT.

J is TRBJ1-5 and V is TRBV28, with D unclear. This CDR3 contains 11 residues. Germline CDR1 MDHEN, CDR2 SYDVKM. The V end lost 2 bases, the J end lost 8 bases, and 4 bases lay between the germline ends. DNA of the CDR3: TGTGCCAGCAGTTTAAGTAAGCCCCAGCATTTT. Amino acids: CASSLSKPQHF.

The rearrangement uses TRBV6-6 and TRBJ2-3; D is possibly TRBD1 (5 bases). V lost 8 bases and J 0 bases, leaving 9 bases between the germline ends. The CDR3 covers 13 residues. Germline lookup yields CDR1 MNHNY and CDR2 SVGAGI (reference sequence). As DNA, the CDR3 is TGTGCCAGCTTGCAGGGTAGCACAGATACGCAGTATTTT. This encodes CASLQGSTDTQYF.

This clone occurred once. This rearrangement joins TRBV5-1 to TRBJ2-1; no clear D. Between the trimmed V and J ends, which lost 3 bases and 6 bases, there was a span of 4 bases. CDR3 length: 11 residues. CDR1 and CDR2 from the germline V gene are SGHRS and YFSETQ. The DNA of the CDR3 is TGCGCCAGCAGCTCAATCAATGAGCAGTTCTTC. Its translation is CASSSINEQFF.

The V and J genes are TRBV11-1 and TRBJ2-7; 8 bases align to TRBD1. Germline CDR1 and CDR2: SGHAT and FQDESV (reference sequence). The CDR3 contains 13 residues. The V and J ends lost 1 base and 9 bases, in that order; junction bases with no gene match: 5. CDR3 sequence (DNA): TGTGCCAGCAGCTTAGAAGACGACAGGGGGCAGTACTTC. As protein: CASSLEDDRGQYF. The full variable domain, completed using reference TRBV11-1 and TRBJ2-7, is EAEVAQSPRYKITEKSQAVAFWCDPISGHATLYWYRQILGQGPELLVQFQDESVVDDSQLPKDRFSAERLKGVDSTLKIQPAELGDSAMYLCASSLEDDRGQYFGPGTRLTVT.

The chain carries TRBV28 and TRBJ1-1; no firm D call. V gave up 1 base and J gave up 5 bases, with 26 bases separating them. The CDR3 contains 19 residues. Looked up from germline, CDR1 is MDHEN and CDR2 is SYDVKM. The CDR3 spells CASSLFGSRSYVYKTEAFF. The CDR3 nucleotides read TGTGCCAGCAGTTTATTTGGTAGTCGGAGTTATGTCTATAAGACTGAAGCTTTCTTT. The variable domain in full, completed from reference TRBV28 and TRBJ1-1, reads DVKVTQSSRYLVKRTGEKVFLECVQDMDHENMFWYRQDPGLGLRLIYFSYDVKMKEKGDIPEGYSVSREKKERFSLILESASTNQTSMYLCASSLFGSRSYVYKTEAFFGQGTRLTVV.

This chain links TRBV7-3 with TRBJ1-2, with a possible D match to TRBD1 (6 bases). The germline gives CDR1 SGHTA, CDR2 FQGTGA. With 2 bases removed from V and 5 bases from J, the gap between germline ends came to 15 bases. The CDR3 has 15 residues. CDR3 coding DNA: TGTGCCAGCAGCTTATTTCCGGGACAAGAATATGGCTACACCTTC. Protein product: CASSLFPGQEYGYTF.

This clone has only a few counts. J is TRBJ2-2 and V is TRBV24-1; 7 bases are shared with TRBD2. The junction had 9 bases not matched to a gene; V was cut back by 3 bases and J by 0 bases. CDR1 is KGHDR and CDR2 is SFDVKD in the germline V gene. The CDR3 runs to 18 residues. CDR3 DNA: TGTGCCACCAGTGATAGTAGGCGGGGGAGCTCGAACACCGGGGAGCTGTTTTTT. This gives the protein CATSDSRRGSSNTGELFF.

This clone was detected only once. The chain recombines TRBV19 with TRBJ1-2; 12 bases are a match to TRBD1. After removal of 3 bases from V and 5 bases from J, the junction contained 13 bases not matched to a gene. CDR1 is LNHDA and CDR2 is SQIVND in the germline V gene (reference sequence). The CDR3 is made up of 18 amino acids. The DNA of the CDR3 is TGTGCCAGTAGTATCCCTGTGGGACAGGGGGCTTTAGGTTATGGCTACACCTTC. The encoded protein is CASSIPVGQGALGYGYTF.

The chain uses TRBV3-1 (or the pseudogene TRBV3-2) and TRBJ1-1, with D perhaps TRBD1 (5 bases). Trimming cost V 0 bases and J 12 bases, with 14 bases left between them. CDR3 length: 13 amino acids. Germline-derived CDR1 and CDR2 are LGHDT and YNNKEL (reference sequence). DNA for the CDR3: TGTGCCAGCAGCCAAGAAGGGGCTGTGTACACTTTCTTT. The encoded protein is CASSQEGAVYTFF.

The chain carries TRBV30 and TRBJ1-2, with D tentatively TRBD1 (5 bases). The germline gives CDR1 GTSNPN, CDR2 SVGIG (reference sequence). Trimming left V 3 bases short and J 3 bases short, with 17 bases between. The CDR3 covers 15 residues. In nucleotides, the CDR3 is TGTGCCTGGAGAGGGGCAGGTCGGGGGTACTATGGCTACACCTTC. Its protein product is CAWRGAGRGYYGYTF. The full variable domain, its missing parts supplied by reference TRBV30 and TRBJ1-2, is SQTIHQWPATLVQPVGSPLSLECTVEGTSNPNLYWYRQAAGRGLQLLFYSVGIGQISSEVPQNLSASRPQDRQFILSSKKLLLSDSGFYLCAWRGAGRGYYGYTFGSGTRLTVV.

CDR3 DNA sequence: TGTGCCAGCAGCCTTATTAGCGGGAGAACCGGGGAGCTGTTTTTT. It encodes CASSLISGRTGELFF. V is TRBV3-1 (or the pseudogene TRBV3-2) and J is TRBJ2-2; TRBD2 matches 9 bases. This CDR3 is built from 15 residues. In germline, CDR1 is LGHDT, CDR2 YNNKEL (reference sequence). The J segment lost 5 bases and the V segment lost 4 bases, leaving 5 bases of the junction unmatched.

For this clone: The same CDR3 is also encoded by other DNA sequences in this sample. As DNA, the CDR3 is TGTGCCAGCAGCTTAGCCTACGAGCAGTACTTC. This translates into CASSLAYEQYF. The chain recombines TRBV11-2 with TRBJ2-7; no reliable D call. The CDR3 is made up of 11 amino acids. Trimming pared 1 base from V and 2 bases from J, leaving 0 bases between. The germline V gene has CDR1 SGHAT and CDR2 FQNNGV.

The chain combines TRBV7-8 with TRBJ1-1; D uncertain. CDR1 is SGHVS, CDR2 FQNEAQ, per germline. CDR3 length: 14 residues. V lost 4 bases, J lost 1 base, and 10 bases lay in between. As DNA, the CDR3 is TGTGCCAGCAGCTACAGAGAGCGGAACACTGAAGCTTTCTTT. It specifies CASSYRERNTEAFF.